Below, 9 T cell receptor beta chains from the same sample are listed, as sequenced in a study of T cells in Graves' hyperthyroidism and ophthalmopathy (dated by TCRdb to the late 2010s). The library was generated by multiplex PCR. The instrument was an Illumina HiSeq 2000. Amplification of TCR beta CDR3 regions was carried out from RNA transcripts. A first-round RT-PCR of the TCR CDR3 used the HTBI primer set with the Qiagen OneStep RT-PCR kit. TCRdb redid the processing of the public reads, applying fastp at Q25 and MiXCR, and retained in-frame beta chains. Identical CDR3 proteins give one entry, which carries the most common genes and DNA. Here the sample has about 150,000 distinct CDR3 sequences; approximately 24% occur a single time. About 67% of the sample is held by the ten biggest clonotypes. The sample taken for sequencing was blood. The receptors stem from a woman between 45 and 65 years old with Graves' hyperthyroidism that later progressed to Graves' ophthalmopathy.

The chain uses TRBV28 and TRBJ2-3, with D perhaps matching TRBD1 (5 bases). There are 14 residues in the CDR3. V was cut by 7 bases and J by 1 base, with 12 bases left in between. The germline gives CDR1 MDHEN, CDR2 SYDVKM. The CDR3 DNA reads as TGTGCCAGCAAAGGGGTTCTCGGCACAGATACGCAGTATTTT. This gives the protein CASKGVLGTDTQYF.

Many counts were recorded for this clonotype. This chain connects TRBV20-1 to TRBJ1-2, with TRBD1 identical over 8 bases. CDR1 and CDR2 (germline): DFQATT, SNEGSKA (reference sequence). CDR3 length: 13 amino acids. The ends lost 5 bases at V and 3 bases at J; junction bases unmatched: 5. CDR3: CSARTGSYYGYTF. In DNA form, the CDR3 reads TGCAGTGCTCGGACAGGGAGCTACTATGGCTACACCTTC.

This clonotype was counted a few times. The chain employs TRBV28 and TRBJ2-1; no clear D. The V gene's germline CDR1 is MDHEN and CDR2 SYDVKM. V dropped 8 bases and J dropped 2 bases, with 13 bases sitting between them. The CDR3 totals 14 residues. CDR3 residues: CASGRLDTYNEQFF. The DNA for the CDR3 is TGTGCCAGCGGCCGGCTAGATACCTACAATGAGCAGTTCTTC.

This clonotype occurred many times. This chain uses TRBV11-1 with TRBJ1-3, with D possibly matching TRBD1 (5 bases). V shed 5 bases and J shed 3 bases, with 11 bases lying between them. Germline lookup yields CDR1 SGHAT and CDR2 FQDESV (reference sequence). CDR3 length equals 14 residues. The CDR3 DNA follows: TGTGCCAGCAGCCCGGGGACGGATGGAAACACCATATATTTT. Translating gives CASSPGTDGNTIYF.

This clonotype was recorded at least ten times. The chain combines TRBV7-9 with TRBJ2-7, with no clear D. Between the trimmed V and J ends, which lost 5 bases and 3 bases, there was a span of 11 bases. Germline assignment: CDR1 SEHNR and CDR2 FQNEAQ (reference sequence). The CDR3 sequence is 13 residues long. The CDR3 DNA reads as TGTGCCAGCAGCGCATCCCCCTACTACGAGCAGTACTTC. Residues: CASSASPYYEQYF.

In this sample, this clonotype turned up many times. The chain joins TRBV7-9 to TRBJ1-6, with 7 bases that match TRBD1. The CDR3 sequence is 17 residues long. The germline CDR1 and CDR2 sequences are SEHNR and FQNEAQ (reference sequence). Unmatched junction bases numbered 9, after V lost 0 bases and J lost 7 bases. The CDR3 protein is CASSLAPMGQLNSPLHF. The CDR3 nucleotides read TGTGCCAGCAGCTTAGCTCCAATGGGACAGCTCAATTCACCCCTCCACTTT. The full variable domain, with the rest looked up from reference TRBV7-9 and TRBJ1-6, is DTGVSQNPRHKITKRGQNVTFRCDPISEHNRLYWYRQTLGQGPEFLTYFQNEAQLEKSRLLSDRFSAERPKGSFSTLEIQRTEQGDSAMYLCASSLAPMGQLNSPLHFGNGTRLTVT.

There are many counts of this clonotype. The chain carries TRBV27 and TRBJ2-3; 9 bases agree with TRBD2. V shed 4 bases and J 7 bases; nucleotides not matched to a gene: 9. The germline V gene encodes CDR1 MNHEY and CDR2 SMNVEV (reference sequence). The CDR3 covers 15 residues. DNA of the CDR3: TGTGCCAGCAGTTCCCGGCGGGAGGGCCGGAATACGCAGTATTTT. This sequence encodes CASSSRREGRNTQYF.

On this clonotype: One end of the junction does not line up with germline, which may come from a read error. The chain joins TRBV30 to TRBJ1-2; 7 positions agree with TRBD1. The CDR3 sequence is 13 residues long. Germline-derived CDR1 and CDR2 are GTSNPN and SVGIG (reference sequence). CDR3 bases: TGTGCCCGGAGTAGGGACAGACCCTATGGCTACACCTTC. This translates into CARSRDRPYGYTF.

This clonotype was seen at least ten times. The V call is TRBV11-2, the J call TRBJ2-3, with D hard to call. V lost 1 base and J 2 bases, leaving 7 bases between the germline ends. CDR3 length: 14 residues. Germline V CDR1 and CDR2: SGHAT, FQNNGV. The CDR3, as DNA: TGTGCCAGCAGCTTAGCACTACTCACAGATACGCAGTATTTT. This sequence encodes CASSLALLTDTQYF. Supplemented by reference TRBV11-2 and TRBJ2-3, the full variable domain reads EAGVAQSPRYKIIEKRQSVAFWCNPISGHATLYWYQQILGQGPKLLIQFQNNGVVDDSQLPKDRFSAERLKGVDSTLKIQPAKLEDSAVYLCASSLALLTDTQYFGPGTRLTVL.